This paragraph covers one T cell receptor beta chain sequence. Its antigen is unidentified. The time point denotes: newly diagnosed GD, antithyroid drugs for less than 3 months. The TCR library was made from RNA extracted from PBMCs. The data are from a study of regulatory T cells in long-lasting Graves disease. Broader study findings: Only peripheral blood was studied, not thyroid tissue.

In germline, CDR1 is DFQATT, CDR2 SNEGSKA (reference sequence). The CDR3 runs to 13 residues. V gave up 1 base and J gave up 7 bases; unmatched junction bases: 2. iRepertoire HTBI primers and Arm-PCR of CDR3 regions built TCR beta libraries. TCRdb redid the calling of the multiplex PCR reads with MiXCR, one entry per CDR3 protein. The sample shows some 460,000 distinct CDR3 sequences, about 16% of them seen only once. These data were likewise used in another study, on T cells in Graves' hyperthyroidism and ophthalmopathy.

The sequencing here drew on peripheral blood mononuclear cells (PBMCs), taken at new diagnosis, from a patient treated with antithyroid drugs. The V call is TRBV20-1, the J call TRBJ2-2; 8 bases are shared with TRBD1. The clonotype was recovered from a middle-aged man with Graves disease. The CDR3 coding sequence is TGCAGTGCTAGAGGGACAGGGCTCGGGGAGCTGTTTTTT. Translated, it gives CSARGTGLGELFF.